This record covers a single TCR beta chain. A few counts support this clonotype. This receptor's antigen is unknown. Base qualities are not at hand, and no much larger clone is one base apart. The germline V gene supplies CDR1 SQVTM and CDR2 ANQGSEA. V is cut by 8 bases and J by 6 bases, and the space between the germline ends is 28 bases. Taken from cysteine to phenylalanine, the CDR3 has 17 residues. Only the CDR3 part of the read is kept: 51 bases, read in frame from the first base. TRB repertoires were amplified using 250-500 ng of genomic DNA isolated from blood. The sample comes from a study of T and B cells in COVID-19 patients (TCRdb year 2020). Context from the whole study: In this study, adaptive immunity was profiled in COVID-19 patients who either had active infection or had recovered, using TRB and IGH repertoire sequencing of peripheral blood. The recovered cohort included over 15 patients who contributed 20 to 25 samples, and most of those patients had mild to moderate COVID-19 that was managed on an outpatient basis. A median age of roughly 34 years was recorded in the recovered cohort versus roughly 67 years in the active-infection cohort. In the active-infection cohort, about 60% of the roughly 20 patients were critically ill and required mechanical ventilation or ECMO. In the active-infection cohort, about 90% of the roughly 20 patients had comorbidities linked to unfavorable COVID-19 outcome. Over 7 million TCR sequences were analysed in a TCR and BCR sequence repository that covered 37 patients and roughly 75 time points. Two patients belonged to both the recovered and active cohorts because samples were available from active disease and after recovery. Repertoire analyses used an age-matched reference group of roughly 39 healthy donors who were negative for COVID-19 antibodies as the comparison. As many as 9 follow-up blood samples were taken per patient, and some of the samples covered different disease stages within the same individual. General conclusions and limits of the study: TRBV/TRBJ gene usage was reported as strongly skewed in patients with COVID-19. The reported TCR clusters were said to need prospective validation before any clinical use. Specific T cell subsets (CD4+/Treg/CD8+) and sorted SARS-CoV-2-responsive or tetramer+ T cells had not yet been sequenced, with those experiments still ongoing. Few blood samples were available from mildly ill patients while symptoms were present, and early samples from severe cases were likewise scarce. In active COVID-19, TRB repertoires were highly clonal, while at recovery, diversity and richness increased above the levels seen in healthy donors. A total of approximately 2,300 exclusive TCR clusters, including a few dozen low-pGen clusters, were found in the recovered cohort. The cohort was considered too small for HLA contributions to COVID-19 susceptibility or severity to be assessed.

The sample was run on an Illumina MiSeq. Multiplex PCR with BIOMED2 TRB-A/B primer pools was used to amplify TRB rearrangements. Illumina-compatible adapters and 7-nucleotide sample barcodes were added to the amplicons in two consecutive PCRs. Phusion HS II polymerase was used for all library PCRs. The amplicons were purified from gel with the NucleoSpin Gel and PCR Clean-up kit, measured on Qubit, and combined at 4 to 4.5 nM. The quality of the amplicon pool was checked on an Agilent 2100 Bioanalyzer prior to Illumina next-generation sequencing. Turning to the authors' computational methods: MiXCR 3.0.8 with the default MiXCR reference library was used to annotate TRB rearrangements. Non-productive reads and sequences with fewer than 2 reads were excluded, and each unique CDR3 nucleotide sequence counted as one clone. R 3.5.1 was used to calculate clonality, diversity, richness and V-J gene usage. TCR clustering by CDR3 similarity used GLIPH2, with generation probabilities calculated by OLGA. Only GLIPH2 clusters with at least four unique TCR clonotypes present in at least three individuals were retained. The public reads were quality trimmed at Q25 with fastp and then assembled into clones with MiXCR by TCRdb, keeping productive beta chains. One record per CDR3 amino acid sequence lists the most common genes and DNA. TCRdb, not the authors, supplied the V and J calls. The sample includes 4,500 to 5,000 distinct CDR3 sequences, with roughly 30% observed a single time. The biggest ten clones account for about 23% of the sample.

The receptor was derived from a human donor who had recovered from COVID-19. The source material was blood. Recombination connected TRBV29-1 to TRBJ2-2, with the D gene possibly TRBD1 or TRBD2, each one fitting 8 bases. The sequenced DNA: TGCAGCTCCTTTCCGGGGGGGAGGACAGGGTGGGCCGGGGAGCTGTTTTTT. Translated, it reads CSSFPGGRTGWAGELFF.